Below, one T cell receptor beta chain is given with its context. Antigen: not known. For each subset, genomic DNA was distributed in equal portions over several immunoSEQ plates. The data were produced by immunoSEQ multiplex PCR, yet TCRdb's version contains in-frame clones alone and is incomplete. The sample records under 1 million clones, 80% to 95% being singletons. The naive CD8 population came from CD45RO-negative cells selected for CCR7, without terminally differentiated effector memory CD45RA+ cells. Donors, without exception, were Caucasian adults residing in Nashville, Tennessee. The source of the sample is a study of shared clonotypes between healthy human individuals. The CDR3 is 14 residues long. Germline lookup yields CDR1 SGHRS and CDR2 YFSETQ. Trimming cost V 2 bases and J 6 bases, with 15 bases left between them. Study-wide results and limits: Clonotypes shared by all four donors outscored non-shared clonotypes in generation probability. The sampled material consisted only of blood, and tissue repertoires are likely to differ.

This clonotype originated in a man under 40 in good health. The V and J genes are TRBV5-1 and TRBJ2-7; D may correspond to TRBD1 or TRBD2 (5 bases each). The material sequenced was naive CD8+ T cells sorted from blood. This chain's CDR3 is CASSFRDPHAEQYF. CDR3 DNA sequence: TGCGCCAGCAGCTTCCGGGACCCCCACGCCGAGCAGTACTTC. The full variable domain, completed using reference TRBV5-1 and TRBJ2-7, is KAGVTQTPRYLIKTRGQQVTLSCSPISGHRSVSWYQQTPGQGLQFLFEYFSETQRNKGNFPGRFSGRQFSNSRSEMNVSTLELGDSALYLCASSFRDPHAEQYFGPGTRLTVT.